This T cell receptor (beta chain) was recorded in a study of blood T cell repertoires in COVID-19. TCRdb keeps only in-frame clones here, not all; method: immunoSEQ multiplex PCR. Of about 360,000 clones listed, 80% to 90% are singletons. This CDR3 region has 13 residues. Trimming pared 8 bases from V and 2 bases from J, leaving 13 bases between. Germline assignment: CDR1 GTSNPN and CDR2 SVGIG (reference sequence). The TCR was taken from a woman aged 55 to 70 with COVID-19, enrolled during active disease. The material sequenced was peripheral blood. The chain uses TRBV30 and TRBJ2-1; possible D gene TRBD2, 7 bases. The DNA of the CDR3 is TGTGCCGAACGGGGGGACACCTACAATGAGCAGTTCTTC. Translating gives CAERGDTYNEQFF.